The 27 T cell receptor beta chains below were found in one sample sequenced in a study of blood T cell repertoires in COVID-19. Here immunoSEQ multiplex PCR was the method, and the copy in TCRdb shows in-frame clones only, minus some. Found here are approximately 190,000 clones, around 80% of them singletons; the top ten hold about 7.2%. The sample was peripheral blood. The receptors were sampled from a man in his 60s with acute or convalescent COVID-19.

The chain uses TRBV14 and TRBJ2-1; 11 nucleotides agree with TRBD2. In germline, CDR1 is SGHDN, CDR2 FVKESK. The CDR3 runs 19 residues. After removal of 4 bases from V and 6 bases from J, the junction contained 17 bases not matched to a gene. The chain's CDR3 is CASSPPRRTSGSIGNEQFF. Written as DNA, the CDR3 is TGTGCCAGCAGCCCCCCTCGGCGTACTAGCGGGAGTATCGGCAATGAGCAGTTCTTC.

Only one count was recorded for this clone. The CDR3 nucleotides are TGTGCCAGCAGCGTAGAGTCGGGGTCACCCCTCCACTTT. Its protein product is CASSVESGSPLHF. This chain links TRBV9 with TRBJ1-6; D uncertain. V was clipped by 0 bases and J by 10 bases, with 8 bases between them. The V gene's germline CDR1 is SGDLS and CDR2 YYNGEE. CDR3 length: 13 residues.

This chain uses TRBV10-3 with TRBJ2-2, with TRBD1 matching 7 bases. V lost 3 bases, J lost 7 bases, and 2 bases stayed unmatched. The CDR3 consists of 13 residues. The V gene's germline CDR1 is ENHRY and CDR2 SYGVKD. The CDR3 spells CAISDRQGGELFF. Here the CDR3 DNA reads TGTGCCATCAGTGACCGACAGGGCGGGGAGCTGTTTTTT.

The DNA for the CDR3 is TGTGCCAGCTCAGGTGACAAACACACTGAAGCTTTCTTT. Its translation: CASSGDKHTEAFF. J is TRBJ1-1 and V is TRBV18; no clear D. V was pared by 5 bases and J by 3 bases, with 10 bases between. The CDR3 is 13 amino acids. Per germline, CDR1 KGHSH and CDR2 LQKENI.

The chain has TRBV10-3 and TRBJ2-1, with a possible D match to TRBD1 (5 bases). CDR3 size: 17 residues. The V end lost 4 bases, the J end lost 8 bases, and 24 bases lay between the germline ends. Germline V gives CDR1 ENHRY, CDR2 SYGVKD. This CDR3 reads CAISGIDSLISFDEQFF. The DNA for the CDR3 is TGTGCCATCAGTGGTATCGACAGTCTGATTTCGTTTGATGAGCAGTTCTTC.

J is TRBJ1-3 and V is TRBV12-3 or TRBV12-4, with unresolved D. The CDR3 has 12 residues. The V gene lost 5 bases and the J gene lost 8 bases, with 10 bases spanning the gap. CDR3 region: CASSRTDYTIYF. CDR3 nucleotide sequence: TGTGCCAGCAGTCGGACGGACTACACCATATATTTT.

The chain recombines TRBV9 with TRBJ2-1, with 8 bases fitting TRBD2. V shed 2 bases and J 7 bases; nucleotides not matched to a gene: 8. CDR3 length equals 15 residues. CDR1 and CDR2 from the germline V gene are SGDLS and YYNGEE. The chain's CDR3 is CASSVGGATENEQFF. CDR3 DNA: TGTGCCAGCAGCGTCGGGGGGGCGACCGAGAATGAGCAGTTCTTC.

V is TRBV5-1 and J is TRBJ1-2; 9 nucleotides line up with TRBD1. This CDR3 contains 13 residues. Germline V gene lookup returns CDR1 SGHRS and CDR2 YFSETQ. The V segment lost 4 bases and the J segment 10 bases; nucleotides outside the gene matches: 8. The CDR3 sequence: CASSPTRQGDYTF. CDR3 nucleotides: TGCGCCAGCAGCCCTACTCGACAGGGGGACTACACCTTC.

This clone was counted once. The chain carries TRBV6-2 or TRBV6-3 and TRBJ1-1; a weak D match, TRBD1 (6 bases). CDR1 is MNHEY, CDR2 SVGEGT, per germline. Trimming took 0 bases from V and 12 from J, leaving 14 bases between them. CDR3 length: 13 residues. CDR3 protein: CASSYSGGRGTFF. CDR3 coding DNA: TGTGCCAGCAGTTACTCCGGGGGGCGCGGAACTTTCTTT.

V and J are TRBV30 and TRBJ1-6; 8 positions agree with TRBD1. CDR3 length: 14 residues. Germline-derived CDR1 and CDR2 are GTSNPN and SVGIG (reference sequence). With 4 bases clipped from V and 10 bases from J, the junction kept 9 bases outside the gene matches. The DNA for the CDR3 is TGTGCCTGGAATTGGGGACAGGCCGACTCACCCCTCCACTTT. It is translated as CAWNWGQADSPLHF.

The CDR3: CASSKQGGGNQPQHF. DNA of the CDR3: TGTGCCAGCAGTAAACAGGGTGGGGGCAATCAGCCCCAGCATTTT. J is TRBJ1-5 and V is TRBV2, with D perhaps TRBD1 (6 bases). Trimming removed 5 bases at V and 2 bases at J, with 13 bases between. The CDR3 totals 15 residues. Germline V gives CDR1 SNHLY, CDR2 FYNNEI.

The rearrangement uses TRBV6-1 and TRBJ2-2; TRBD1 might be the D (5 bases). Germline V CDR1 and CDR2: MNHNS, SASEGT. V was pared by 6 bases and J by 4 bases, with 9 bases between. The CDR3 runs 13 residues. For the CDR3, the DNA is TGTGCCAGCAGGGTAGGGGCCACCGGGGAGCTGTTTTTT. This encodes CASRVGATGELFF.

J is TRBJ2-7 and V is TRBV7-8; tentatively, D is TRBD2 (5 bases). Germline V gene sequence: CDR1 SGHVS, CDR2 FQNEAQ. This CDR3 comprises 16 residues. V was clipped by 5 bases and J by 0 bases, with 17 bases between them. The CDR3 region is CASSRSRGRGSYEQYF. CDR3 nucleotides: TGTGCCAGCAGCAGAAGCCGAGGGAGAGGCTCCTACGAGCAGTACTTC.

J is TRBJ2-1 and V is TRBV15; 8 bases line up with TRBD2. CDR3 length equals 16 residues. Germline trimming cut 1 base from V and 2 bases from J; bases unmatched to any gene: 4. Germline V gene sequence: CDR1 LNHNV, CDR2 YYDKDF (reference sequence). Written as DNA, the CDR3 is TGTGCCACCAGCAGAGGTACGGGGGGGACCTACAATGAGCAGTTCTTC. It encodes CATSRGTGGTYNEQFF.

This clone appeared once. The chain couples TRBV28 to TRBJ1-1; D may be TRBD1 (6 bases). V dropped 5 bases and J dropped 2 bases, with 15 bases sitting between them. Germline V lookup: CDR1 MDHEN, CDR2 SYDVKM. The CDR3 contains 15 residues. CDR3 loop: CASSLSDRPNTEAFF. The DNA for the CDR3 is TGTGCCAGCAGTCTGTCTGACAGGCCAAACACTGAAGCTTTCTTT.

CDR3 residues: CASRPGLATTNEQFF. CDR3 DNA: TGCGCCAGTAGGCCGGGACTAGCGACTACCAATGAGCAGTTCTTC. The rearrangement links TRBV10-2 to TRBJ2-1, with 10 bases fitting TRBD2. V lost 9 bases to trimming and J lost 6 bases; unmatched junction nucleotides: 11. Germline V gene data show CDR1 as WSHSY and CDR2 as SAAADI. CDR3 size: 15 residues.

The chain couples TRBV28 to TRBJ1-4, with 9 bases aligning to TRBD1. CDR1 and CDR2 (germline): MDHEN, SYDVKM. The CDR3 totals 14 residues. V dropped 6 bases and J dropped 8; count of bases not matched to a gene: 7. CDR3 in amino acids: CASRPGQGREKLFF. CDR3 in DNA: TGTGCCAGCAGACCTGGACAGGGGAGGGAAAAACTGTTTTTT.

This clone turned up a few times. The chain combines TRBV2 with TRBJ1-5; 12 bases fit TRBD1. The CDR3 covers 14 residues. Germline V gene sequence: CDR1 SNHLY, CDR2 FYNNEI. The junction had 5 bases not matched to a gene; V was cut back by 7 bases and J by 7 bases. CDR3 nucleotides: TGTGCCAGCACTGGGACAGGGGGCAGGCAGCCCCAGCATTTT. This encodes CASTGTGGRQPQHF.

This CDR3 is CAIRGVASGNTIYF. DNA for the CDR3: TGTGCCATCCGGGGGGTGGCCTCTGGAAACACCATATATTTT. The chain recombines TRBV10-3 with TRBJ1-3, with D possibly being TRBD1 (5 bases). The CDR3 runs 14 residues. In germline, CDR1 is ENHRY, CDR2 SYGVKD. V dropped 8 bases and J dropped 0 bases, with 11 bases sitting between them.

The chain carries TRBV19 and TRBJ2-3, with 7 bases fitting TRBD2. The CDR3 has 14 residues. J gave up 3 bases and V 3 bases, and 3 bases lay outside the gene matches. CDR1 LNHDA and CDR2 SQIVND come from the germline V gene (reference sequence). The CDR3 protein is CASSMGGGTDTQYF. The CDR3 DNA is TGTGCCAGTAGTATGGGCGGGGGTACAGATACGCAGTATTTT.

The gene calls are TRBV29-1 and TRBJ1-1; 8 nucleotides line up with TRBD1. CDR1 and CDR2 (germline): SQVTM, ANQGSEA. V was clipped by 6 bases and J by 4 bases; unmatched bases: 13. The CDR3 is made up of 15 amino acids. The DNA for the CDR3 is TGCAGCGTGGGGGAACAGGGGGGATTTGGCACTGAAGCTTTCTTT. Translation gives CSVGEQGGFGTEAFF.

This clone came up a few times. The chain couples TRBV10-3 to TRBJ1-5; 10 positions match TRBD1. The V gene's germline CDR1 is ENHRY and CDR2 SYGVKD. The CDR3 is 20 amino acids. J gave up 5 bases and V 2 bases, and 18 bases lay outside the gene matches. The CDR3 reads CAISEAPGQGIPTGYQPQHF. The CDR3 nucleotides read TGTGCCATCAGTGAGGCCCCGGGACAGGGGATTCCAACCGGGTATCAGCCCCAGCATTTT.

This rearrangement joins TRBV27 to TRBJ2-1; 9 bases fit TRBD2. J lost 5 bases, V lost 9 bases, and 11 bases had no gene match. From germline, CDR1 is MNHEY and CDR2 SMNVEV (reference sequence). This CDR3 region has 15 residues. CDR3 coding DNA: TGTGCCAGTATCCGGGGGCGGGGGGGAAACAATGAGCAGTTCTTC. It codes for CASIRGRGGNNEQFF.

The gene calls are TRBV5-5 and TRBJ2-7; TRBD2 matches 8 bases. CDR1 and CDR2 from the germline V gene are SGHKS and YYEKEE (reference sequence). The trim removed 4 bases at V and 2 bases at J, leaving 8 bases unmatched. The CDR3 runs 15 residues. The CDR3 loop is CASSPSGSTTYEQYF. The DNA for the CDR3 is TGTGCCAGCAGCCCCAGCGGGAGCACAACCTACGAGCAGTACTTC.

The rearrangement uses TRBV19 and TRBJ2-1, with 8 bases identical to TRBD2. The CDR3 is 15 amino acids. Germline loops: CDR1 LNHDA, CDR2 SQIVND (reference sequence). Trimming at V came to 5 bases and at J to 4 bases, leaving 7 bases not matched to a gene. The CDR3 DNA sequence: TGTGCCAGTAGTGAGGTAGCGGGAAGTTACAATGAGCAGTTCTTC. This sequence encodes CASSEVAGSYNEQFF.

The rearrangement links TRBV6-5 to TRBJ1-6; 11 bases are a match to TRBD1. Trimming took 7 bases from V and 9 from J; bases not matched to a gene: 5. CDR1 is MNHEY, CDR2 SVGAGI, per germline. This CDR3 comprises 14 residues. CDR3 loop: CASTPGQGVSPLHF. CDR3 bases: TGTGCCAGCACCCCGGGACAGGGGGTTTCACCCCTCCACTTT.

This chain connects TRBV5-4 to TRBJ1-2, with TRBD1 matching 7 bases. CDR1 and CDR2 (germline): SGHNT, YYREEE (reference sequence). The CDR3 covers 13 residues. V shed 1 base, J shed 8 bases, and the junction held 5 bases outside the gene matches. The CDR3 DNA sequence: TGTGCCAGCAGCTTGTACGACAGGGTAGGCTACACCTTC. Translating it yields CASSLYDRVGYTF. Using reference TRBV5-4 and TRBJ1-2 for the parts outside the CDR3, the full variable domain is ETGVTQSPTHLIKTRGQQVTLRCSSQSGHNTVSWYQQALGQGPQFIFQYYREEENGRGNFPPRFSGLQFPNYSSELNVNALELDDSALYLCASSLYDRVGYTFGSGTRLTVV.